A single TCR beta chain is shown here with its context. Germline-derived CDR1 and CDR2 are SGDLS and YYNGEE. V dropped 0 bases and J dropped 9 bases, with 7 bases sitting between them. This CDR3 is built from 12 residues. RNA was isolated and reverse transcribed to cDNA, the sequencing template. The protocol was immunoSEQ multiplex PCR, while the TCRdb copy is restricted to in-frame clones and leaves out a portion. The data show 180,000 or so clones, about 70% seen once. This sample was included in a study of CD8+ T cells in alopecia areata. The sequencing here drew on CD8+ T cells sorted from blood, taken at week 0. The source is a human donor with alopecia areata. This sequence joins TRBV9 and TRBJ2-1; D not resolved. The CDR3 nucleotides are TGTGCCAGCAGCGTAGGGGCGGCTGAGCAGTTCTTC. Amino acids: CASSVGAAEQFF. Full variable domain (remainder filled in from reference TRBV9 and TRBJ2-1): DSGVTQTPKHLITATGQRVTLRCSPRSGDLSVYWYQQSLDQGLQFLIQYYNGEERAKGNILERFSAQQFPDLHSELNLSSLELGDSALYFCASSVGAAEQFFGPGTRLTVL.